The 21 T cell receptor beta chains presented below share a single source sample, sequenced in a study of Tregs in tolerant kidney transplant recipients. The table came from immunoSEQ multiplex PCR; TCRdb's copy has only in-frame clones and leaves some out. The sample records 200,000 to 300,000 clones, around 81% being singletons. The material sequenced was CD4+ T cells from blood. The receptors here all came from a human donor in good health.

CDR3 sequence: CASSLGPAGTSETQYF. The CDR3 nucleotides are TGCGCCAGCAGCTTAGGCCCAGCGGGGACTTCAGAGACCCAGTACTTC. This chain connects TRBV5-1 to TRBJ2-5; 7 bases line up with TRBD2. The length of the CDR3 is 16 residues. Germline loops: CDR1 SGHRS, CDR2 YFSETQ. With 2 bases clipped from V and 4 bases from J, the junction kept 11 bases outside the gene matches.

The chain combines TRBV5-5 with TRBJ1-5; TRBD1 aligns across 9 bases. Germline lookup yields CDR1 SGHKS and CDR2 YYEKEE (reference sequence). With V trimmed by 1 base and J by 6 bases, 5 bases remained unmatched. The CDR3 runs to 15 residues. The CDR3 here is CASSLTGGMSQPQHF. The CDR3, as DNA: TGTGCCAGCAGCTTGACAGGGGGCATGTCTCAGCCCCAGCATTTT.

The V call is TRBV7-6, the J call TRBJ1-1; no firm D call. The germline V gene encodes CDR1 SGHVS and CDR2 FNYEAQ. CDR3 length: 13 amino acids. The V end was cut by 1 base, the J end by 1 base, with 4 bases between. The chain's CDR3 is CASSLVQNTEAFF. CDR3 in DNA: TGTGCCAGCAGCTTAGTCCAGAACACTGAAGCTTTCTTT.

The gene calls are TRBV7-9 and TRBJ1-1; 7 bases align to TRBD1. Germline CDR1 reads SEHNR; CDR2 reads FQNEAQ (reference sequence). The ends lost 2 bases at V and 6 bases at J; junction bases unmatched: 6. CDR3 length equals 14 residues. CDR3 residues: CASSLRGTEPEAFF. CDR3 sequence (DNA): TGTGCCAGCAGCTTAAGGGGGACAGAGCCTGAAGCTTTCTTT.

The rearrangement joins TRBV29-1 to TRBJ2-1; possibly TRBD2 for D (6 bases). The CDR3 is made up of 14 amino acids. Deletions cut 1 base from V and 4 bases from J, with 11 bases between. Germline assignment: CDR1 SQVTM and CDR2 ANQGSEA. For the CDR3, the DNA is TGCAGCGTTGAAGGTCTAGCGAGATACAATGAGCAGTTCTTC. Its protein product is CSVEGLARYNEQFF.

DNA of the CDR3: TGTGCCAGCAGCTTAGGATCAGGGTATGGCTACACCTTC. It specifies CASSLGSGYGYTF. This sequence joins TRBV7-2 and TRBJ1-2; D might be TRBD1 (5 bases). The V and J ends lost 1 base and 5 bases respectively, with 8 bases between them. This CDR3 comprises 13 residues. Germline V gene data show CDR1 as SGHTA and CDR2 as FQGNSA.

This rearrangement joins TRBV5-4 to TRBJ2-5, with D perhaps matching TRBD1 (6 bases). The CDR3 loop spans 14 amino acids. Germline V gives CDR1 SGHNT, CDR2 YYREEE (reference sequence). Trimming cost V 4 bases and J 1 base, with 11 bases left between them. The CDR3 loop is CASSPRGFQETQYF. CDR3 bases: TGTGCCAGCAGCCCCAGGGGCTTCCAAGAGACCCAGTACTTC.

The J gene is TRBJ1-1, the V gene TRBV11-2; D is unresolved. Between the trimmed V and J ends, which lost 2 bases and 0 bases, there was a span of 1 base. Per the germline V gene, CDR1 is SGHAT and CDR2 is FQNNGV. The CDR3 spans 12 residues. The CDR3 is CASSLMNTEAFF. The CDR3 coding sequence is TGTGCCAGCAGCTTAATGAACACTGAAGCTTTCTTT.

The J gene is TRBJ2-3, the V gene TRBV29-1; 7 bases agree with TRBD2. The CDR3 is 14 residues long. In germline, CDR1 is SQVTM, CDR2 ANQGSEA. J gave up 7 bases and V 7 bases, and 14 bases lay outside the gene matches. The CDR3 reads CSAPRREAGNTQYF. The DNA of the CDR3 is TGCAGCGCCCCGCGGCGGGAAGCGGGAAATACGCAGTATTTT.

The genes are TRBV5-4 and TRBJ2-2, with D perhaps TRBD2 (6 bases). CDR1 SGHNT and CDR2 YYREEE come from the germline V gene (reference sequence). CDR3 length: 16 amino acids. V lost 0 bases to trimming and J lost 3 bases, with 12 bases between them. The CDR3 sequence is CASSLAGGSYTGELFF. DNA for the CDR3: TGTGCCAGCAGCTTGGCCGGAGGGTCCTACACCGGGGAGCTGTTTTTT.

The rearrangement links TRBV11-3 to TRBJ2-7; 7 bases fit TRBD1. There are 18 residues in the CDR3. The V and J ends lost 3 bases and 3 bases, in that order; junction bases with no gene match: 17. Germline loops: CDR1 SGHNT, CDR2 YENEEA. This chain's CDR3 is CASSFNRDSDDSHYEQYF. CDR3 in DNA: TGTGCCAGCAGCTTCAACCGGGACAGCGACGACTCCCACTACGAGCAGTACTTC. The complete variable domain, with remaining parts taken from reference TRBV11-3 and TRBJ2-7, reads EAGVVQSPRYKIIEKKQPVAFWCNPISGHNTLYWYLQNLGQGPELLIRYENEEAVDDSQLPKDRFSAERLKGVDSTLKIQPAELGDSAVYLCASSFNRDSDDSHYEQYFGPGTRLTVT.

V usage is TRBV2 and J usage is TRBJ1-5, with D perhaps TRBD1 (5 bases). The CDR3 runs 16 residues. The germline V gene encodes CDR1 SNHLY and CDR2 FYNNEI. Trimming removed 2 bases from V and 0 bases from J, with 11 bases in between. The CDR3 DNA reads TGTGCCAGCAGTGAACAGGGATCCCTTAGCAATCAGCCCCAGCATTTT. Translating gives CASSEQGSLSNQPQHF.

V gene TRBV5-4 combines with J gene TRBJ1-1; tentatively, D is TRBD1 (5 bases). Looked up from germline, CDR1 is SGHNT and CDR2 is YYREEE (reference sequence). This CDR3 comprises 15 residues. V was pared by 0 bases and J by 0 bases, with 9 bases between. CDR3: CASSLGGVLNTEAFF. CDR3 DNA sequence: TGTGCCAGCAGCTTGGGGGGGGTGCTGAACACTGAAGCTTTCTTT.

This sequence joins TRBV7-6 and TRBJ1-4; the D is unclear. The V gene's germline CDR1 is SGHVS and CDR2 FNYEAQ. This CDR3 contains 16 residues. The V and J ends lost 0 bases and 6 bases respectively, with 14 bases between them. CDR3 sequence: CASSLADGSGDEKLFF. In DNA form, the CDR3 reads TGTGCCAGCAGCTTAGCGGATGGGTCAGGAGATGAAAAACTGTTTTTT.

V and J are TRBV19 and TRBJ1-5; D not resolved. The CDR3 is made up of 18 amino acids. From germline, CDR1 is LNHDA and CDR2 SQIVND (reference sequence). With 2 bases removed from V and 1 base from J, the gap between germline ends came to 18 bases. The CDR3 bases are TGTGCCAGTAGTATACCCCAACCTCTAGGGAGGAGCAATCAGCCCCAGCATTTT. Translating gives CASSIPQPLGRSNQPQHF.

The rearrangement joins TRBV5-1 to TRBJ2-2, with a tentative D call TRBD1 (6 bases). V lost 4 bases to trimming and J lost 1 base, with 8 bases between them. Germline-derived CDR1 and CDR2 are SGHRS and YFSETQ. The CDR3 spans 14 residues. The CDR3: CASSPTGNTGELFF. The DNA for the CDR3 is TGCGCCAGCAGCCCGACAGGGAACACCGGGGAGCTGTTTTTT.

This chain joins TRBV7-9 and TRBJ2-1, with 9 positions matching TRBD2. The CDR3 is 15 amino acids. V shed 0 bases and J 9 bases; nucleotides not matched to a gene: 6. Germline V CDR1 and CDR2: SEHNR, FQNEAQ (reference sequence). The DNA for the CDR3 is TGTGCCAGCAGCTTAGCGACTGGCGGGAGGGGTGAGCAGTTCTTC. Protein sequence: CASSLATGGRGEQFF.

J is TRBJ1-5 and V is TRBV7-9, with a weak D call TRBD1 (5 bases). CDR3 size: 13 residues. Trimming left V 5 bases short and J 5 bases short, with 10 bases between. From germline, CDR1 is SEHNR and CDR2 FQNEAQ (reference sequence). In DNA, the CDR3 is TGTGCCAGCAGCCCAGACAGCCATCAGCCCCAGCATTTT. Protein sequence: CASSPDSHQPQHF.

This chain links TRBV30 with TRBJ2-1; 15 nucleotides match TRBD2. This CDR3 is built from 16 residues. Germline lookup yields CDR1 GTSNPN and CDR2 SVGIG (reference sequence). V shed 0 bases, J shed 10 bases, and the junction held 7 bases outside the gene matches. CDR3 amino acids: CAWSVRGLAGGREQFF. The CDR3 nucleotides are TGTGCCTGGAGTGTACGGGGACTAGCGGGAGGCCGAGAGCAGTTCTTC.

This clone was observed a handful of times. The chain has TRBV6-1 and TRBJ1-5, with 10 bases that match TRBD1. Germline CDR1 MNHNS, CDR2 SASEGT. The CDR3 has 15 amino acids. V trimming: 5 bases; J trimming: 1 base; junction bases outside the gene matches: 2. CDR3 residues: CASSRDRGSNQPQHF. In DNA, the CDR3 is TGTGCCAGCAGTAGGGACAGGGGCAGCAATCAGCCCCAGCATTTT.

The chain couples TRBV4-2 to TRBJ2-6; 10 bases are a match to TRBD2. Germline V gene lookup returns CDR1 LGHNA and CDR2 YNFKEQ. With 8 bases clipped from V and 0 bases from J, the junction kept 7 bases outside the gene matches. This CDR3 region has 17 residues. The CDR3 protein is CASRLAGAASGANVLTF. The CDR3 DNA is TGTGCCAGCCGCCTAGCGGGAGCGGCCTCTGGGGCCAACGTCCTGACTTTC.